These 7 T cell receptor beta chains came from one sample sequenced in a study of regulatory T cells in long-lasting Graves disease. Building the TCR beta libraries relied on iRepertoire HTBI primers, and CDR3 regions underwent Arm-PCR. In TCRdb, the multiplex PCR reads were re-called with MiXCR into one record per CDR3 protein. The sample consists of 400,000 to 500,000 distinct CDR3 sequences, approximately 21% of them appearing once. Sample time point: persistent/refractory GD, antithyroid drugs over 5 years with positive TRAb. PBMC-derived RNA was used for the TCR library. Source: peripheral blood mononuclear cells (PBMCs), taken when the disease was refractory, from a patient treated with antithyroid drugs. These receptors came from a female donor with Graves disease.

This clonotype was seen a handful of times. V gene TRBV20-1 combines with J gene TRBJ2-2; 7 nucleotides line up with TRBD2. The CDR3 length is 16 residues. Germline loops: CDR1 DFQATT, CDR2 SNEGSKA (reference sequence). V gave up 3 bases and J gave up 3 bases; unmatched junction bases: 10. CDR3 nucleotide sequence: TGCAGTGCTAGTGCCTCGGGAGGCGGGTACACCGGGGAGCTGTTTTTT. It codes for CSASASGGGYTGELFF.

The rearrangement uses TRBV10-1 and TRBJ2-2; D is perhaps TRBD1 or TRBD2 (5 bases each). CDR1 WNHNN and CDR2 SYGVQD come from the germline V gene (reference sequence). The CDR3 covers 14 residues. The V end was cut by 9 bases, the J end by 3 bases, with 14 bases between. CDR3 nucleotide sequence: TGCGCCAGGGCCGGGACGGCTCACACCGGGGAGCTGTTTTTT. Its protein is CARAGTAHTGELFF.

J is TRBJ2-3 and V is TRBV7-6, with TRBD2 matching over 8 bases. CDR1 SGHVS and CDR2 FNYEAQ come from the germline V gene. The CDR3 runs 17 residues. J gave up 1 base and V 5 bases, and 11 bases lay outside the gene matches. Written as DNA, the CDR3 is TGTGCCAGCAGCCCTCCCGGTGGAGCGGGGGGCACAGATACGCAGTATTTT. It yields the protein CASSPPGGAGGTDTQYF.

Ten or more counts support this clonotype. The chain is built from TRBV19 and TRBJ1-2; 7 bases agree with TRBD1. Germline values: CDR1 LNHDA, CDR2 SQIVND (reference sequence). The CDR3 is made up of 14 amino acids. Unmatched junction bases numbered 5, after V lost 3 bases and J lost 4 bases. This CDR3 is CASSITTGAYGYTF. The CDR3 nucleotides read TGTGCCAGTAGTATCACCACAGGGGCCTATGGCTACACCTTC.

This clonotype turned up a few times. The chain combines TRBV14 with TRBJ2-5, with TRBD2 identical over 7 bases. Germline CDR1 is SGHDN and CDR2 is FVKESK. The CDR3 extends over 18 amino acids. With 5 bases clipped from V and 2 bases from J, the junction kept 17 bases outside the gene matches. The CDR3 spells CASSYTALEEAGQETQYF. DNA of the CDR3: TGTGCCAGCAGCTACACCGCCCTCGAAGAAGCGGGGCAAGAGACCCAGTACTTC.

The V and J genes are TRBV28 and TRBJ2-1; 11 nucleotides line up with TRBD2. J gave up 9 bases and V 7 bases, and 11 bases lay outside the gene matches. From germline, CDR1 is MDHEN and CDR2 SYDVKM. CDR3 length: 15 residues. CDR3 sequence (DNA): TGTGCCAGCACTCCTGGGGGACTAGCGGCATTTGAGCAGTTCTTC. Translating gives CASTPGGLAAFEQFF.

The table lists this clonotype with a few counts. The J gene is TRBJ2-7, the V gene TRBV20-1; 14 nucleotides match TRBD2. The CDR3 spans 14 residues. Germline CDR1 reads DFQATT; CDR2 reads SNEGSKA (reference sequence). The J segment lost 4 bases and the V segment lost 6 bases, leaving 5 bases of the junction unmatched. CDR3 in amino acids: CSAGGLAGAYEQYF. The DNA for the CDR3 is TGCAGTGCCGGGGGACTAGCGGGAGCGTACGAGCAGTACTTC.